This T cell receptor (beta chain) was sequenced during a study of tumor-infiltrating lymphocytes in primary liver carcinoma listed by TCRdb under 2017. With regard to the full study: Hepatocellular carcinoma (four) or combined HCC and intrahepatic cholangiocarcinoma (one) was present in the five patients, who were three men and two women aged 30 to 69 years. Each sample produced about 3.5 to 8 million productive TCRbeta reads, and read depth showed no significant difference between tissue types. Technical replicate repertoires showed high reproducibility, with mean shared-clone rates about 0.92 and correlation coefficients above 0.95. The study combined TCRbeta repertoire sequencing, expression microarrays and whole-exome sequencing across five regions of each liver tumor, with adjacent normal tissue and blood. The tumors of the five patients were staged as T1-T3 N0M0, with maximum diameters ranging from roughly 4 to 10 cm. A total of 35 or so specimens from 5 patients went through TCRbeta repertoire sequencing, namely 25 tumor regions, 5 adjacent noncancerous liver tissues and 5 peripheral blood samples. The approximately 25 tumor region samples were profiled with Agilent mRNA microarrays so that TCRbeta repertoire diversity could be related to the local molecular phenotype.

A note on this clonotype: What antigen it recognizes has not been identified. The record has no base qualities; no much larger clone is one base away.

V is pared back by 6 bases and J by 8 bases, with 26 bases lying between the germline termini. The CDR3 holds 17 amino acids from the cysteine to the phenylalanine. The retained sequence is limited to the CDR3, 51 bases, with the frame set at the first base. CDR1 and CDR2 are drawn from the germline V gene: MNHEY, SVGAGI. Study-level results and caveats: Only the TCR beta chain was sequenced, which likely underestimates true repertoire diversity because unpaired alpha chains were not captured. Because the samples were bulk and unsorted, CD4+ and CD8+ T cell repertoires could not be compared. Only about 7-25% of top clones were present in all five regions of a tumor, suggesting spatial heterogeneity of tumor-infiltrating T cells. Repertoire overlap was higher between tumor regions (mean roughly 35%) than tumor-adjacent (approximately 17%) or tumor-blood (roughly 14%) pairs, consistent with antigen-driven expansion. The top 250 clones made up a significantly larger repertoire fraction in tumors than in blood (p = 0.039). The study included only a handful of patients, and the authors note findings should be validated in a larger study.

Starting from approximately 500 ng total RNA, TCRbeta-specific cDNA was produced by reverse transcription with a constant-region primer and ProtoScript II reverse transcriptase. The TCRbeta libraries were prepared through three rounds of nested multiplex PCR following a slightly modified ARM-PCR procedure. Each of the first two PCR rounds ran for approximately 9 cycles and used multiplex TRBV1-TRBV30 forward primers together with a Cbeta reverse primer. A final 25-cycle PCR with Deep VentR polymerase added sample barcodes and Illumina adapters. Before sequencing, amplicons of 200-500 bp were gel-purified using a QIAquick gel extraction kit. An Illumina HiSeq 2500 was used to sequence the TCRbeta amplicons with 250-bp paired-end reads. Per the original workflow: Reads were quality-trimmed with Trimmomatic v0.33, and paired reads were merged with FLASH v1.2.11 to recover full CDR3 sequences. V, D and J germline segments were assigned to the rearranged TCRbeta sequences using MiGEC v1.2.1b. Clonotype statistics, along with Shannon-Wiener diversity indices, were calculated using VDJtools v1.0.0. Except for diversity analysis, only the 250 most abundant clonotypes of each sample were used in subsequent analyses to reduce sampling bias. The raw public reads went through TCRdb reprocessing: fastp at Q25, MiXCR clone calling, in-frame beta chains kept. Every distinct CDR3 protein forms one entry, paired with its most common genes and DNA. TCRdb, rather than the study authors, made the V and J calls. Across this sample there are about 99,000 distinct CDR3 sequences, with roughly 69% seen only once. Over 9.5% of the sample is in the top ten clones.

Without any cell sorting, total RNA and DNA were extracted together from around 18-30 mg of bulk tissue using the AllPrep DNA/RNA mini kit. Between late 2015 and early 2016, about 5 patients in China with histopathologically diagnosed primary liver carcinoma had their tumors surgically resected. At the time of sampling, the patients were treatment-naive and had chronic HBV infection. Each tumor was sampled at five spatially separated regions: the tumor centre plus the superior, inferior, left-lateral and right-lateral poles. According to histology, viable tumor cells made up more than 75% of every tumor sample. Pieces of fresh tumor and adjacent tissue were cut in half, with one half kept in RNAlater at -80 degrees C and the other half sent for histology.

Input material: liver tumor tissue from sampling region 5. This specimen's cell subset or site label, interpreted: tumor region T5, tumor centre. Rearrangement joined TRBV6-5 to TRBJ2-1; the D gene is possibly TRBD2, with 7 bases matching. The sequence was obtained from a woman in her sixties or seventies with primary liver carcinoma and hepatitis B virus infection. The sequenced DNA is TGTGCCAGCAGGGTCTGGGGGGGCAGAAGAGATAGGGATGAGCAGTTCTTC. This gives the protein CASRVWGGRRDRDEQFF.